This is a list of T cell receptor beta chains from one sample in a study of control samples from healthy donors and cancer patients. TCRdb's table, derived via immunoSEQ multiplex PCR, lists solely in-frame clones and lacks some. This sample has around 170,000 clones, with 88% found just once. The sample taken for sequencing was blood. The receptors were gathered from a woman younger than 45 in good health. CDR3s include the opening cysteine and the closing phenylalanine or tryptophan. D genes are given only for firm matches. The listing skips clone size in some rows; elsewhere it reads once, few, many or a size class.

>TRBV5-6|TRBJ2-3|TRBD2|once
CASSSLAGGTDTQYF
TGTGCCAGCAGCTCCCTAGCGGGGGGCACAGATACGCAGTATTTT
>TRBV6-5|TRBJ1-3|-|-
CASSPRTVSGNTIYF
TGTGCCAGCAGTCCGAGGACAGTTTCTGGAAACACCATATATTTT
>TRBV4-2|TRBJ2-1|TRBD2|-
CASSQEIGGSHNEQFF
TGTGCCAGCAGCCAAGAGATCGGCGGGAGCCACAATGAGCAGTTCTTC
>TRBV30|TRBJ2-3|TRBD2|-
CAWSEGTSGFTDTQYF
TGTGCCTGGAGTGAGGGGACTAGCGGTTTCACAGATACGCAGTATTTT
>TRBV6-5|TRBJ2-1|-|-
CASSSFSYNEQFF
TGTGCCAGCAGTTCCTTCTCTTACAATGAGCAGTTCTTC
>TRBV5-4|TRBJ2-5|-|-
CAWSGRATQETQYF
TGTGCCTGGTCAGGCCGGGCGACCCAAGAGACCCAGTACTTC
>TRBV18|TRBJ2-1|TRBD1|few
CASSPGTGGSNEQFF
TGTGCCAGCTCACCCGGGACAGGGGGGAGCAATGAGCAGTTCTTC
>TRBV7-9|TRBJ1-5|-|-
CASRGGGNNQPQHF
TGTGCCAGTCGAGGGGGGGGAAACAATCAGCCCCAGCATTTT
>TRBV5-1|TRBJ1-1|-|-
CASSLFTGNTEAFF
TGCGCCAGCAGCTTATTCACAGGGAACACTGAAGCTTTCTTT
>TRBV5-1|TRBJ2-3|-|-
CASSLEFRSRASGDTQYF
TGCGCCAGCAGCTTGGAATTTAGATCGAGGGCCTCGGGTGATACGCAGTATTTT
>TRBV14|TRBJ2-3|-|-
CASSQDRGLPQYF
TGTGCCAGCAGCCAAGATAGGGGACTCCCCCAGTATTTT
>TRBV2|TRBJ1-2|TRBD1|once
CASIGDRAYGYTF
TGTGCCAGCATTGGGGACAGGGCCTATGGCTACACCTTC
>TRBV9|TRBJ1-1|TRBD1|once
CASSPPGGTEAFF
TGTGCCAGCAGCCCTCCAGGGGGCACTGAAGCTTTCTTT
>TRBV4-1|TRBJ1-2|-|-
CASSQGVDNYGYTF
TGCGCCAGCAGCCAAGGTGTAGACAACTATGGCTACACCTTC
>TRBV7-2|TRBJ2-5|-|-
CASSSPTRPGETQYF
TGTGCCAGCAGCTCCCCGACTAGGCCCGGAGAGACCCAGTACTTC
>TRBV2|TRBJ2-7|TRBD1|-
CASSEAETGGEIYEQYF
TGTGCCAGCAGTGAAGCGGAGACAGGGGGGGAGATCTACGAGCAGTACTTC
>TRBV5-1|TRBJ1-6|-|-
CASSPGPRDSPLHF
TGCGCCAGCAGCCCGGGACCCCGGGATTCACCCCTCCACTTT
>TRBV9|TRBJ2-5|TRBD2|-
CASSVGAGGRETQYF
TGTGCCAGCAGCGTAGGGGCGGGGGGCAGAGAGACCCAGTACTTC
>TRBV18|TRBJ1-2|-|-
CASSPTGTSGYTF
TGTGCCAGCTCACCGACGGGGACTTCGGGCTACACCTTC
>TRBV18|TRBJ1-1|-|many
CASSRQPMNTEAFF
TGTGCCAGCTCAAGACAGCCGATGAACACTGAAGCTTTCTTT
>TRBV21-1|TRBJ2-2|-|few
CASSTRQGTSGRAGTGELFF
TGTGCCAGCAGCACCCGACAAGGGACTAGCGGGAGGGCGGGGACCGGGGAGCTGTTTTTT
>TRBV7-9|TRBJ1-1|-|-
CASSLSGNTEAFF
TGTGCCAGCAGCTTATCGGGGAACACTGAAGCTTTCTTT
>TRBV24-1|TRBJ1-2|TRBD1|-
CATSDSTGGRFGYTF
TGTGCCACCAGTGACTCTACAGGGGGCCGGTTTGGCTACACCTTC
>TRBV18|TRBJ1-1|-|-
CASSPYREVNTEAFF
TGTGCCAGCTCACCCTACAGGGAGGTGAACACTGAAGCTTTCTTT
>TRBV7-9|TRBJ2-2|-|-
CASSLGSPGTGELFF
TGTGCCAGCAGCTTAGGGTCGCCCGGCACCGGGGAGCTGTTTTTT
>TRBV28|TRBJ2-2|-|-
CASSLWGRRTGELFF
TGTGCCAGCAGTTTATGGGGGCGAAGGACCGGGGAGCTGTTTTTT
>TRBV2|TRBJ2-3|TRBD1|few
CASSRDRGLEDTQYF
TGTGCCAGCAGCCGGGACAGGGGGCTAGAGGATACGCAGTATTTT